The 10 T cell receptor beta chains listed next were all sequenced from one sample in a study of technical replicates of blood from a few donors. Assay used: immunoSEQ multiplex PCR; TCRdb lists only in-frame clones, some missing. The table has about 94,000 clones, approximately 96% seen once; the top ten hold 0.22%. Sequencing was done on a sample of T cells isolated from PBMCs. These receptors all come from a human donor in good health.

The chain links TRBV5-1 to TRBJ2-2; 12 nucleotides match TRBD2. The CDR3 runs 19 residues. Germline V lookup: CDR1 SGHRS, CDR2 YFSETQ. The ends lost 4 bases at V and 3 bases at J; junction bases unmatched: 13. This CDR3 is CASSPLTSGRISDTGELFF. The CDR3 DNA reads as TGCGCCAGCAGCCCCCTGACTAGCGGGAGAATTTCGGACACCGGGGAGCTGTTTTTT.

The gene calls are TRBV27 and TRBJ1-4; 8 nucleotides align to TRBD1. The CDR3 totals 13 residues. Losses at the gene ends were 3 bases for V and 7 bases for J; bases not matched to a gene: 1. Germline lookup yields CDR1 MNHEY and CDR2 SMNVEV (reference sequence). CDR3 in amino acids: CASSFRGREKLFF. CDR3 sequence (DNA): TGTGCCAGCAGTTTCAGGGGGCGTGAAAAACTGTTTTTT.

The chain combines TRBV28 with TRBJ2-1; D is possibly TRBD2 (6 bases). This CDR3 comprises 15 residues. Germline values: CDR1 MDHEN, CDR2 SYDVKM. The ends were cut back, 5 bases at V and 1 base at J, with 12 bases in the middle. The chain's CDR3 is CASSPGVGSYNEQFF. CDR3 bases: TGTGCCAGCAGTCCGGGAGTGGGATCCTACAATGAGCAGTTCTTC.

The CDR3 loop is CASRGRDTNTEAFF. For the CDR3, the DNA is TGTGCCAGCAGGGGACGGGACACCAACACTGAAGCTTTCTTT. The V gene is TRBV2, the J gene TRBJ1-1, with a possible D match to TRBD1 (6 bases). The ends were cut back, 6 bases at V and 2 bases at J, with 13 bases in the middle. CDR1 SNHLY and CDR2 FYNNEI come from the germline V gene. This CDR3 has 14 residues.

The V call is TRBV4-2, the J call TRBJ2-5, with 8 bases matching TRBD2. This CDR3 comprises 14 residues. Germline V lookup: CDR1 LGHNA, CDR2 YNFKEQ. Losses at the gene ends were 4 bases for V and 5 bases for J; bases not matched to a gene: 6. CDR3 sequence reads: CASSPKRGSETQYF. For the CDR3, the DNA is TGTGCCAGCAGCCCGAAGCGGGGGAGCGAGACCCAGTACTTC.

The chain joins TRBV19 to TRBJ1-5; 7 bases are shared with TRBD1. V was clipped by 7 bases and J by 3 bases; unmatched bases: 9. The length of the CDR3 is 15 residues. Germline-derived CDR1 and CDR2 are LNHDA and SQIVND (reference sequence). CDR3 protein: CASTPTGTDNQPQHF. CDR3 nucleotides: TGTGCCAGTACCCCGACAGGGACCGACAATCAGCCCCAGCATTTT.

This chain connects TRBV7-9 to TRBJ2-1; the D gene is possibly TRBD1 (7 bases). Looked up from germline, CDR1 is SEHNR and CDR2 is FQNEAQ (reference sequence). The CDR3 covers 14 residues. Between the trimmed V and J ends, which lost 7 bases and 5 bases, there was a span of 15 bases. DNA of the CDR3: TGTGCCAGCACCACCGGGGGACAGCACAATGAGCAGTTCTTC. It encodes CASTTGGQHNEQFF. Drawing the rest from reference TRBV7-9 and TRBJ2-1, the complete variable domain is DTGVSQNPRHKITKRGQNVTFRCDPISEHNRLYWYRQTLGQGPEFLTYFQNEAQLEKSRLLSDRFSAERPKGSFSTLEIQRTEQGDSAMYLCASTTGGQHNEQFFGPGTRLTVL.

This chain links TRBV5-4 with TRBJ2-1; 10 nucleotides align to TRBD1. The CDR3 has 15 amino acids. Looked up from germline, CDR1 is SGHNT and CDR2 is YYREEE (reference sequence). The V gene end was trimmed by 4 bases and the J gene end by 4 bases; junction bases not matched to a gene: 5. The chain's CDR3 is CASSGTGEGYNEQFF. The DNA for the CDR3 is TGTGCCAGCAGCGGGACAGGGGAAGGGTACAATGAGCAGTTCTTC.

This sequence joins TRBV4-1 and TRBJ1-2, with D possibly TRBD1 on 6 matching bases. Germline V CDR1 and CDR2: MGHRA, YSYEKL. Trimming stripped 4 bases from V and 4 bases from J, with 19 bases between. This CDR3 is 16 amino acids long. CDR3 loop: CASSRGTGSEIYGYTF. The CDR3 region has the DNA TGCGCCAGCAGCCGGGGAACAGGGTCGGAAATCTATGGCTACACCTTC.

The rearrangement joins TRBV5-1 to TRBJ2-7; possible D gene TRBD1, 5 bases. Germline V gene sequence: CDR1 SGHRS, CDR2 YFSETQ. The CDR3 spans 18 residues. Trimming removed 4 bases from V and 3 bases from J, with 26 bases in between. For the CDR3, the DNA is TGCGCCAGCAGCCTGGCCCAGACAGTTTACCAACCCCTCTACGAGCAGTACTTC. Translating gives CASSLAQTVYQPLYEQYF.